Listed here is a single TCR beta chain. Its specificity is not known. Moderate-to-severe activity, with CAS ≥3, NOSPECS ≥4 and duration under 3 months, characterized the donors with ophthalmopathy. Excluded were patients with other autoimmune diseases, uncontrolled infections, pregnancy or lactation. This sample is drawn from a study of Graves' ophthalmopathy and Graves' hyperthyroidism. Looking at the study overall: The collection of peripheral blood took place at initial diagnosis, before any treatment. Study observations and caveats: Blood also held most thyroid clonotypes expanded above 0.001 frequency.

Amplification targeted the TCR beta CDR3 regions, with RNA transcripts as the source material. The library came from an HTBI-primed first-round RT-PCR and a second-round multiplex PCR. Each CDR3 protein gets one entry after TCRdb re-called the multiplex PCR reads with MiXCR. This sample has roughly 500,000 distinct CDR3 sequences, with approximately 15% found just once. The clonotype was recovered from a woman aged 25 to 45 with Graves' ophthalmopathy. The specimen was blood.

In DNA, the CDR3 is TGTGCCAGCAGTTATTATAACACTGAAGCTTTCTTT. Translation: CASSYYNTEAFF. This chain joins TRBV12-3 or TRBV12-4 and TRBJ1-1; D gene unclear. With 4 bases removed from V and 2 bases from J, the gap between germline ends came to 5 bases. This CDR3 region has 12 residues.